This TCR beta chain was sequenced during a study of blood T cell repertoires in COVID-19. Repertoires were generated with immunoSEQ multiplex PCR, while TCRdb's copy carries only in-frame clones and drops some. The sample includes around 80,000 clones, about 70% seen only once; the top ten take 5.7%. This TCR derives from a man aged 50-59 years with active or convalescent COVID-19. The sequencing input was peripheral blood.

CDR3 nucleotides: TGTGCCAGCAGCCCCGGGACTAGCGGGGGGGTGGCAGATACGCAGTATTTT. Protein: CASSPGTSGGVADTQYF. The rearrangement uses TRBV7-7 and TRBJ2-3; 16 bases map to TRBD2. Germline V lookup: CDR1 SSHAT, CDR2 FNYEAQ (reference sequence). Losses at the gene ends were 5 bases for V and 4 bases for J; bases not matched to a gene: 6. This CDR3 comprises 17 residues.